These 22 T cell receptor beta chains share one sample of origin, sequenced in a study of blood T cells in healthy people across ages. Then a second PCR, running roughly 6 to 11 cycles, was carried out with a sample-barcoded 5' primer and a J-beta primer mix. Each CDR3 protein is one row after TCRdb ran MiXCR on the 5' RACE reads. The data contain approximately 1.5 million distinct CDR3 sequences, about 31% of them singletons. The sequenced sample consisted of blood. The origin of the receptors is a woman aged 25 to 39 in good health.

This clonotype occurred a few times. This chain uses TRBV7-9 with TRBJ2-1, with D perhaps assigned TRBD1 or TRBD2 (5 bases each). This CDR3 contains 15 residues. Germline CDR1 SEHNR, CDR2 FQNEAQ (reference sequence). The ends were cut back, 4 bases at V and 5 bases at J, with 15 bases in the middle. DNA for the CDR3: TGTGCCAGCAGCTCGCCGTGGGGGTATCACAATGAGCAGTTCTTC. Translated, it gives CASSSPWGYHNEQFF.

The chain has TRBV20-1 and TRBJ2-7; possible D gene TRBD1, 6 bases. The CDR3 length is 15 residues. The V end lost 2 bases, the J end lost 2 bases, and 16 bases lay between the germline ends. Germline loops: CDR1 DFQATT, CDR2 SNEGSKA (reference sequence). For the CDR3, the DNA is TGCAGTGCTAGAAACAGGGAGAGTTGGCCCTACGAGCAGTACTTC. Amino acid sequence: CSARNRESWPYEQYF.

V usage is TRBV7-9 and J usage is TRBJ2-1; 7 nucleotides agree with TRBD1. Trimming removed 1 base from V and 8 bases from J; junction bases left unmatched: 8. The CDR3 is made up of 15 amino acids. The V gene's germline CDR1 is SEHNR and CDR2 FQNEAQ (reference sequence). The CDR3, as DNA: TGTGCCAGCAGCTTAGGCGCCAGGGGGAGTGATGAGCAGTTCTTC. Encoded protein: CASSLGARGSDEQFF.

This chain connects TRBV2 to TRBJ2-3; perhaps TRBD2 as D (7 bases). CDR1 is SNHLY, CDR2 FYNNEI, per germline. The CDR3 is made up of 16 amino acids. V was clipped by 1 base and J by 4 bases, with 15 bases between them. CDR3 residues: CASSEEGGGIPDTQYF. In nucleotides, the CDR3 is TGTGCCAGCAGTGAAGAAGGGGGGGGCATCCCAGATACGCAGTATTTT.

This chain joins TRBV7-9 and TRBJ2-7; either TRBD1 or TRBD2 may fit D (5 bases each). V lost 5 bases to trimming and J lost 7 bases, with 24 bases between them. The CDR3 spans 16 residues. The germline V gene encodes CDR1 SEHNR and CDR2 FQNEAQ (reference sequence). CDR3 residues: CASSLYRDRFLGEQYF. The DNA of the CDR3 is TGTGCCAGCAGCCTCTACCGGGACCGCTTCTTGGGGGAGCAGTACTTC.

This chain connects TRBV5-1 to TRBJ2-3; D perhaps matches TRBD1 (6 bases). V was clipped by 2 bases and J by 4 bases, with 14 bases between them. The CDR3 length is 15 residues. Looked up from germline, CDR1 is SGHRS and CDR2 is YFSETQ. Here the CDR3 reads CASSFTQGAADTQYF. DNA of the CDR3: TGCGCCAGCAGCTTTACACAGGGAGCCGCAGATACGCAGTATTTT.

V and J are TRBV7-9 and TRBJ1-6; D remains ambiguous. The V and J ends lost 1 base and 15 bases respectively, with 7 bases between them. The length of the CDR3 is 11 residues. Germline V gene sequence: CDR1 SEHNR, CDR2 FQNEAQ (reference sequence). The CDR3 region has the DNA TGTGCCAGCAGCTTAGGAGCGGTCCTCCACTTT. Protein: CASSLGAVLHF.

V and J are TRBV29-1 and TRBJ1-4, with TRBD1 matching 10 bases. With 2 bases clipped from V and 11 bases from J, the junction kept 8 bases outside the gene matches. The CDR3 length is 14 residues. The germline gives CDR1 SQVTM, CDR2 ANQGSEA. The CDR3 DNA is TGCAGCGTTGAATTCGGGACAGGGGATTACAAACTGTTTTTT. Translating it yields CSVEFGTGDYKLFF.

This clonotype was counted between two and nine times. The chain combines TRBV9 with TRBJ1-6, with TRBD1 as a possible D gene (6 bases). The CDR3 has 14 residues. Germline CDR1 is SGDLS and CDR2 is YYNGEE. Trimming removed 3 bases from V and 8 bases from J, with 12 bases in between. The CDR3 loop is CASSAGTNYSPLHF. The CDR3 nucleotides are TGTGCCAGCAGCGCTGGGACAAACTATTCACCCCTCCACTTT. Full variable domain (remainder filled in from reference TRBV9 and TRBJ1-6): DSGVTQTPKHLITATGQRVTLRCSPRSGDLSVYWYQQSLDQGLQFLIQYYNGEERAKGNILERFSAQQFPDLHSELNLSSLELGDSALYFCASSAGTNYSPLHFGNGTRLTVT.

The V call is TRBV3-1, the J call TRBJ2-5, with D hard to call. In germline, CDR1 is LGHDT, CDR2 YNNKEL (reference sequence). The CDR3 totals 14 residues. V was cut by 4 bases and J by 2 bases, with 11 bases left in between. The DNA for the CDR3 is TGTGCCAGCAGCCGCAGATCGAGTCAAGAGACCCAGTACTTC. It yields the protein CASSRRSSQETQYF.

In this sample, this clonotype turned up a few times. This chain joins TRBV20-1 and TRBJ1-6; 11 bases are a match to TRBD1. This CDR3 has 13 amino acids. Germline V gene lookup returns CDR1 DFQATT and CDR2 SNEGSKA (reference sequence). V gave up 5 bases and J gave up 12 bases; unmatched junction bases: 6. DNA of the CDR3: TGCAGTGCTTTCCGGGACAGGGGGTTACCCCTCCACTTT. Amino acid sequence: CSAFRDRGLPLHF.

There are a few counts of this clonotype. The chain recombines TRBV20-1 with TRBJ1-5, with 9 bases that match TRBD1. Germline assignment: CDR1 DFQATT and CDR2 SNEGSKA (reference sequence). V was pared by 3 bases and J by 4 bases, with 4 bases of the junction left unmatched. The CDR3 has 14 residues. In DNA, the CDR3 is TGCAGTGCTAGTAGGGACAGGGTTAATCAGCCCCAGCATTTT. It specifies CSASRDRVNQPQHF.

This clonotype was seen more than once but under ten times. J is TRBJ2-2 and V is TRBV7-3; D is possibly TRBD2 (6 bases). The CDR3 extends over 15 amino acids. Deletions cut 5 bases from V and 7 bases from J, with 17 bases between. The germline CDR1 and CDR2 sequences are SGHTA and FQGTGA. The CDR3 nucleotides are TGTGCCAGCAGCCCCGGAGGGCCTTTGGACGGGGAGCTGTTTTTT. Protein product: CASSPGGPLDGELFF. Complete variable domain (other parts from reference TRBV7-3 and TRBJ2-2): GAGVSQTPSNKVTEKGKYVELRCDPISGHTALYWYRQSLGQGPEFLIYFQGTGAADDSGLPNDRFFAVRPEGSVSTLKIQRTERGDSAVYLCASSPGGPLDGELFFGEGSRLTVL.

Note on this clonotype: The germline gene is not matched at one end of the junction; a read error may be the cause. The V and J genes are TRBV6-1 and TRBJ2-1, with 7 bases lining up with TRBD2. This CDR3 region has 15 residues. CDR1 is MNHNS, CDR2 SASEGT, per germline. CDR3 sequence: CTSSSLAVEHNEQFF. The CDR3 DNA sequence: TGTACCAGCAGTAGCCTAGCGGTCGAACACAATGAGCAGTTCTTC.

This chain joins TRBV20-1 and TRBJ2-5, with D possibly being TRBD2 (5 bases). The germline V gene has CDR1 DFQATT and CDR2 SNEGSKA (reference sequence). The CDR3 sequence is 16 residues long. Trimming cost V 3 bases and J 1 base, with 18 bases left between them. The CDR3 bases are TGCAGTGCTAGTCCCGAGGAGGCCAGTTTCCAAGAGACCCAGTACTTC. Translating it yields CSASPEEASFQETQYF.

This chain joins TRBV20-1 and TRBJ2-7, with 8 bases lining up with TRBD1. V gave up 6 bases and J gave up 2 bases; unmatched junction bases: 12. This CDR3 contains 15 residues. Germline V gene sequence: CDR1 DFQATT, CDR2 SNEGSKA (reference sequence). CDR3 sequence: CSAPRRDRSTYEQYF. For the CDR3, the DNA is TGCAGTGCCCCCCGCCGGGACAGGTCCACCTACGAGCAGTACTTC.

This rearrangement joins TRBV2 to TRBJ2-5, with TRBD2 matching over 14 bases. Germline CDR1 is SNHLY and CDR2 is FYNNEI. V dropped 6 bases and J dropped 5; count of bases not matched to a gene: 8. This CDR3 has 16 amino acids. This CDR3 is CASSRTSGGFEETQYF. CDR3 bases: TGTGCCAGCAGCCGGACTAGCGGGGGGTTCGAGGAGACCCAGTACTTC.

Ten or more counts support this clonotype. The V call is TRBV20-1, the J call TRBJ2-7, with 10 bases fitting TRBD1. Unmatched junction bases numbered 5, after V lost 6 bases and J lost 0 bases. The CDR3 covers 14 residues. Germline V gene lookup returns CDR1 DFQATT and CDR2 SNEGSKA (reference sequence). CDR3 region: CSARRQGASYEQYF. CDR3 DNA sequence: TGCAGTGCCAGAAGACAGGGGGCCTCCTACGAGCAGTACTTC.

The sample holds many counts of this clonotype. The junction differs from germline at one of its ends, possibly a read error. The gene calls are TRBV5-1 and TRBJ2-1, with D possibly matching TRBD2 (6 bases). The CDR3 runs to 14 residues. Germline loops: CDR1 SGHRS, CDR2 YFSETQ. The CDR3 DNA reads as TGTGCCAGCAGCAGTAGCGGCGCCTACAATGAGCAGTTCTTC. Its translation: CASSSSGAYNEQFF.

V is TRBV5-1 and J is TRBJ2-7; D might be TRBD1 or TRBD2, each matching 6 bases. Germline-derived CDR1 and CDR2 are SGHRS and YFSETQ. The germline V and J ends were trimmed by 0 bases and 2 bases, with 30 bases remaining between them. This CDR3 contains 21 residues. CDR3 coding DNA: TGCGCCAGCAGCTTGGAGGGTAGCCCTTCCAGCCCGGGGGCCTTACCCTACGAGCAGTACTTC. This sequence encodes CASSLEGSPSSPGALPYEQYF.

This chain links TRBV6-1 with TRBJ2-6, with unresolved D. Germline CDR1 reads MNHNS; CDR2 reads SASEGT. This CDR3 has 19 residues. V was cut by 5 bases and J by 0 bases, with 20 bases left in between. CDR3 sequence reads: CASSTYVGKLNSGANVLTF. The CDR3 nucleotides read TGTGCCAGCAGTACGTACGTGGGGAAACTAAACTCTGGGGCCAACGTCCTGACTTTC.

A remark on this clonotype: A much bigger clone sits one base away, suggesting this may be a read error. The chain uses TRBV5-1 and TRBJ2-7; D unclear. The CDR3 has 13 residues. Germline V gene sequence: CDR1 SGHRS, CDR2 YFSETQ. The ends were cut back, 0 bases at V and 7 bases at J, with 11 bases in the middle. DNA of the CDR3: TGCGCCAGCAGCTTGGCGGTTCGGCAGGAGCAGTACTTC. Protein: CASSLAVRQEQYF. The full variable domain, with the rest looked up from reference TRBV5-1 and TRBJ2-7, is KAGVTQTPRYLIKTRGQQVTLSCSPISGHRSVSWYQQTPGQGLQFLFEYFSETQRNKGNFPGRFSGRQFSNSRSEMNVSTLELGDSALYLCASSLAVRQEQYFGPGTRLTVT.